The rows below give T cell receptor beta chains drawn from one sample of a study of identical twins. MiXCR was run by TCRdb on the 5' RACE reads, yielding one entry per CDR3 protein. Of 210,000 or so distinct CDR3 sequences in the sample, less than 20% were seen once. This same sample was also part of a study on T cells expressing NK-cell markers.

Sequenced material: CD8+ T cells sorted from blood. These TCRs come from a woman in her late teens or twenties in good health. Each CDR3 is given with its conserved first and last residue. The D gene is left open where the match is weak. Some rows have no size entry. The others give once, few or many, or a class for an expanded clone.

v_gene	abundance	j_gene	d_gene	CDR3aa	CDR3nt
TRBV6-2/TRBV6-3	few	TRBJ1-1	NA	CASSYVDSNTEAFF	TGTGCCAGCAGTTACGTGGACTCGAACACTGAAGCTTTCTTT
TRBV12-3/TRBV12-4	few	TRBJ2-7	NA	CASLGDTKEQYF	TGTGCCAGTCTCGGGGACACCAAGGAGCAGTACTTC
TRBV24-1	NA	TRBJ2-2	NA	CATSDPRAGELFF	TGTGCCACCAGTGACCCGAGGGCCGGGGAGCTGTTTTTT
TRBV12-3/TRBV12-4	NA	TRBJ2-5	TRBD1	CASSYGQAAYF	TGTGCCAGCAGTTACGGACAGGCCGCGTACTTC
TRBV12-3/TRBV12-4	few	TRBJ2-7	NA	CASSAPNSYEQYF	TGTGCCAGCAGCGCACCTAACTCCTACGAGCAGTACTTC
TRBV27	few	TRBJ1-2	NA	CASSSLQGYYGYTF	TGTGCCAGCAGTTCCCTCCAGGGTTACTATGGCTACACCTTC
TRBV5-1	few	TRBJ2-2	NA	CASSLIGTGELFF	TGCGCCAGCAGCTTGATTGGCACCGGGGAGCTGTTTTTT
TRBV10-2	NA	TRBJ2-7	NA	CASSESGIAYEQYF	TGCGCCAGCAGTGAGTCGGGGATAGCCTACGAGCAGTACTTC
TRBV20-1	few	TRBJ2-3	TRBD1	CSAPSSQGAIDTQYF	TGCAGTGCTCCCAGCTCTCAGGGGGCTATAGATACGCAGTATTTT
TRBV3-1	NA	TRBJ2-1	TRBD2	CASSPGLARTNEQFF	TGTGCCAGCAGCCCGGGACTAGCGCGAACCAATGAGCAGTTCTTC
TRBV5-6	few	TRBJ1-3	NA	CASSVGASGNTIYF	TGTGCCAGCAGCGTCGGCGCCTCTGGAAACACCATATATTTT
TRBV7-3	NA	TRBJ2-2	NA	CASSSSVGNTGELFF	TGTGCCAGCAGCTCCTCCGTGGGAAACACCGGGGAGCTGTTTTTT
TRBV29-1	few	TRBJ2-7	NA	CSVQSRRSSYEQYF	TGCAGCGTTCAAAGCAGAAGGAGCTCCTACGAGCAGTACTTC
TRBV7-9	few	TRBJ1-6	NA	CVSSGGSYNSPLHF	TGTGTCAGCAGCGGGGGATCCTATAATTCACCCCTCCACTTT
TRBV5-6	few	TRBJ2-7	TRBD2	CASTGTSGVLEQYF	TGTGCCAGCACCGGGACTAGCGGGGTTCTCGAGCAGTACTTC
TRBV27	few	TRBJ1-6	NA	CASTIGGSPLHF	TGTGCCAGCACCATAGGGGGATCACCCCTCCACTTT
TRBV28	NA	TRBJ2-1	NA	CASSSLRDPYNEQFF	TGTGCCAGCAGTTCCCTTAGGGACCCCTACAATGAGCAGTTCTTC
TRBV12-3/TRBV12-4	NA	TRBJ2-7	NA	CASSWGGDAYEQYF	TGTGCCAGCAGTTGGGGCGGGGATGCCTACGAGCAGTACTTC
TRBV29-1	many	TRBJ2-6	NA	CSVEDPGVGANVLTF	TGCAGCGTTGAAGATCCCGGGGTCGGGGCCAACGTCCTGACTTTC
TRBV19	NA	TRBJ2-3	NA	CASTTSTGPTPGPDTQYF	TGTGCCAGTACCACCTCGACCGGGCCCACCCCGGGCCCAGATACGCAGTATTTT
TRBV30	NA	TRBJ1-4	NA	CACGSLKLFF	TGTGCCTGCGGCAGTCTAAAACTGTTTTTT
TRBV5-6	few	TRBJ1-1	NA	CASSLRVSGGTEAFF	TGTGCCAGCAGCTTGAGAGTATCGGGGGGCACTGAAGCTTTCTTT
TRBV29-1	NA	TRBJ2-5	TRBD1	CSVESGTGVLQETQYF	TGCAGCGTTGAGTCCGGGACAGGGGTGCTCCAAGAGACCCAGTACTTC
TRBV4-1	NA	TRBJ2-1	TRBD1	CASSRGTVNEQFF	TGCGCCAGCAGCCGGGGGACAGTAAATGAGCAGTTCTTC
TRBV28	many	TRBJ1-3	NA	CATVRVGVSSGNTIYF	TGTGCCACCGTTCGTGTAGGGGTCAGCTCTGGAAACACCATATATTTT
TRBV27	NA	TRBJ2-7	NA	CASRATSSHHEQYF	TGTGCCAGCAGGGCGACAAGTTCTCATCACGAGCAGTACTTC
TRBV12-3/TRBV12-4	NA	TRBJ1-5	NA	CASSLQGGTQNQPQHF	TGTGCCAGCAGTTTACAGGGCGGGACTCAGAATCAGCCCCAGCATTTT
TRBV7-9	NA	TRBJ2-1	TRBD2	CASRLGLAVNNEQFF	TGTGCCAGCAGGTTGGGACTAGCGGTAAACAATGAGCAGTTCTTC
TRBV30	NA	TRBJ2-5	TRBD2	CAWSTLAPKETQYF	TGTGCCTGGAGTACACTAGCGCCCAAAGAGACCCAGTACTTC
TRBV10-3	NA	TRBJ2-3	TRBD2	CAISELSGGDTDTQYF	TGTGCCATCAGTGAACTTAGCGGGGGGGACACAGATACGCAGTATTTT
TRBV19	NA	TRBJ1-2	NA	CASQGSGYTF	TGTGCCAGTCAGGGCTCTGGCTACACCTTC
TRBV9	NA	TRBJ2-3	NA	CASSTTGATDTQYF	TGTGCCAGCAGCACGACGGGGGCCACAGATACGCAGTATTTT
TRBV9	NA	TRBJ1-1	NA	CASSADNPGTEAFF	TGTGCCAGCAGCGCCGACAACCCAGGGACTGAAGCTTTCTTT
TRBV27	NA	TRBJ2-6	NA	CASSDLESSGANVLTF	TGTGCCAGCAGTGACCTAGAGAGCTCTGGGGCCAACGTCCTGACTTTC
TRBV30	few	TRBJ2-3	TRBD2	CACLPGGLADTQYF	TGTGCCTGCCTTCCGGGGGGACTAGCAGATACGCAGTATTTT
TRBV11-2	NA	TRBJ2-1	TRBD2	CASSLGTSGGEYNEQFF	TGTGCCAGCAGCTTAGGAACTAGCGGGGGGGAGTACAATGAGCAGTTCTTC
TRBV6-1	few	TRBJ1-5	NA	CASSPDINQPQHF	TGTGCCAGCAGCCCGGACATTAATCAGCCCCAGCATTTT
TRBV20-1	few	TRBJ2-5	NA	CSAREGYSERETQYF	TGCAGTGCTAGAGAGGGCTACTCAGAGAGAGAGACCCAGTACTTC
TRBV9	few	TRBJ2-1	NA	CASSPFKGEQFF	TGTGCCAGCAGCCCTTTCAAGGGTGAGCAGTTCTTC
TRBV7-8	NA	TRBJ2-1	NA	CASSLIPAGAYNEQFF	TGTGCCAGCAGCTTAATACCCGCAGGGGCGTACAATGAGCAGTTCTTC
TRBV20-1	NA	TRBJ2-5	NA	CCARPYKGFAETQYF	TGCTGTGCTAGACCATATAAGGGGTTCGCAGAGACCCAGTACTTC